Each of the 24 T cell receptor beta chains below was sequenced from the same sample in a study of T-cell reconstitution after alpha-beta-depleted transplantation in children. Unique molecular identifiers were incorporated during preparation of the TCRbeta library. Via MiXCR, TCRdb re-called the PCR reads, giving one row per CDR3 protein. The table includes over 100,000 distinct CDR3 sequences, around 6% detected once. Sequencing used PBMCs, mostly from graft donor cells, obtained 60 days after TCRalphabeta/CD19-depleted stem cell transplant. Receptors originate from a female patient aged 2 to 10 who had a stem cell transplant for Fanconi anemia, so the T cells may come from the graft donor.

The rearrangement links TRBV18 to TRBJ2-4, with 7 bases aligning to TRBD1. Germline V gives CDR1 KGHSH, CDR2 LQKENI. The CDR3 is 14 amino acids. V was pared by 3 bases and J by 6 bases, with 5 bases of the junction left unmatched. The CDR3 DNA follows: TGTGCCAGCTCACCCACAGGGGCCGGAAACATTCAGTACTTC. Translating gives CASSPTGAGNIQYF.

There are many counts of this clonotype. The rearrangement links TRBV18 to TRBJ1-5; D may be TRBD1 (6 bases). This CDR3 is built from 13 residues. Trimming cost V 4 bases and J 2 bases, with 6 bases left between them. From germline, CDR1 is KGHSH and CDR2 LQKENI. CDR3 residues: CASSRQGNQPQHF. CDR3 bases: TGTGCCAGCTCACGACAGGGCAATCAGCCCCAGCATTTT.

This clonotype was observed many times. The J gene is TRBJ2-3, the V gene TRBV15; D perhaps matches TRBD1 (8 bases). CDR1 LNHNV and CDR2 YYDKDF come from the germline V gene (reference sequence). V lost 0 bases to trimming and J lost 0 bases, with 19 bases between them. CDR3 size: 19 residues. The DNA of the CDR3 is TGTGCCACCAGCAGAGATTCGGGAGGCAGGGGGCTTAGCACAGATACGCAGTATTTT. It encodes CATSRDSGGRGLSTDTQYF.

Remarks on this clonotype: A much larger clone differs from this one at a single base, so this may be a read error. Here the CDR3 omits its conserved ending phenylalanine or tryptophan, so a read error is the likely source. The J gene is TRBJ1-2, the V gene TRBV6-5; TRBD1 matches at 7 bases. V trimming: 2 bases; J trimming: 2 bases; junction bases outside the gene matches: 8. The CDR3 is 16 residues long. Germline CDR1 MNHEY, CDR2 SVGAGI. This CDR3 reads CASSYGQVVGNYGYTC. Written as DNA, the CDR3 is TGTGCCAGCAGTTACGGACAGGTCGTGGGAAACTATGGCTACACCTGC.

Comments on this clonotype: It may be a read error: a sequence one base away is much more abundant. The chain uses TRBV5-1 and TRBJ1-1, with a possible D match to TRBD1 (5 bases). The CDR3 extends over 17 amino acids. Germline loops: CDR1 SGHRS, CDR2 YFSETQ. The CDR3: CAISPSSGLTQNTEAFF. CDR3 in DNA: TGCGCCATCAGCCCCAGTTCAGGGCTGACCCAGAACACTGAAGCTTTCTTT.

This clonotype showed up many times. The chain couples TRBV19 to TRBJ2-1, with 9 bases aligning to TRBD1. Germline-derived CDR1 and CDR2 are LNHDA and SQIVND (reference sequence). This CDR3 is built from 15 residues. V lost 5 bases and J lost 2; bases outside the gene matches: 4. The CDR3 protein is CASSGGQGTYNEQFF. CDR3 coding DNA: TGTGCCAGTAGTGGCGGACAGGGGACCTACAATGAGCAGTTCTTC.

In this sample, this clonotype turned up a few times. J is TRBJ2-4 and V is TRBV4-2; D is perhaps TRBD1 or TRBD2 (7 bases each). CDR3 length equals 15 residues. Germline CDR1 reads LGHNA; CDR2 reads YNFKEQ. Trimming pared 1 base from V and 8 bases from J, leaving 15 bases between. CDR3 sequence: CASSQASPGGDIQYF. In nucleotides, the CDR3 is TGTGCCAGCAGCCAAGCCTCGCCAGGGGGGGACATTCAGTACTTC.

The table lists this clonotype with a few counts. The rearrangement joins TRBV11-2 to TRBJ2-3; 9 nucleotides line up with TRBD2. The J segment lost 0 bases and the V segment lost 6 bases, leaving 16 bases of the junction unmatched. CDR3 size: 19 residues. Germline lookup yields CDR1 SGHAT and CDR2 FQNNGV. The DNA for the CDR3 is TGTGCCAGCAGGGATGGGTTTCTCCTAGCGGGGCCTAGCACAGATACGCAGTATTTT. Translated, it gives CASRDGFLLAGPSTDTQYF. Together with reference TRBV11-2 and TRBJ2-3, the CDR3 gives the full variable domain: EAGVAQSPRYKIIEKRQSVAFWCNPISGHATLYWYQQILGQGPKLLIQFQNNGVVDDSQLPKDRFSAERLKGVDSTLKIQPAKLEDSAVYLCASRDGFLLAGPSTDTQYFGPGTRLTVL.

The table lists this clonotype with many counts. The V and J genes are TRBV12-3 or TRBV12-4 and TRBJ2-3, with 9 positions matching TRBD2. J was trimmed by 4 bases and V by 4 bases; bases with no gene match: 6. The CDR3 is 15 amino acids. The CDR3, as DNA: TGTGCCAGCAGTTCCCCCCTAGCGGGGTCAGATACGCAGTATTTT. Amino acids: CASSSPLAGSDTQYF.

As concerns this clonotype: This may be a read error: a much more frequent sequence differs by one nucleotide. The CDR3 does not close with the conserved phenylalanine or tryptophan, likely indicating a read error. The chain recombines TRBV5-1 with TRBJ2-1; possible D gene TRBD2, 5 bases. The CDR3 totals 15 residues. Trimming took off 0 bases at V and 2 bases at J, with 9 bases between the two ends. In germline, CDR1 is SGHRS, CDR2 YFSETQ. The CDR3 loop is CASSLEGVAYNEQFY. The CDR3 DNA is TGCGCCAGCAGCTTGGAGGGAGTTGCCTACAATGAGCAGTTCTAC.

At least ten counts were recorded for this clonotype. The chain combines TRBV27 with TRBJ2-7; no definite D call. The CDR3 runs 15 residues. The V gene lost 5 bases and the J gene lost 1 base, with 15 bases spanning the gap. CDR1 MNHEY and CDR2 SMNVEV come from the germline V gene (reference sequence). CDR3 in DNA: TGTGCCAGCAGTCCCTATGGGGTGGTATCCTACGAGCAGTACTTC. This sequence encodes CASSPYGVVSYEQYF.

This clonotype was seen many times. The rearrangement joins TRBV5-5 to TRBJ1-2; D not resolved. Germline assignment: CDR1 SGHKS and CDR2 YYEKEE (reference sequence). The CDR3 sequence is 13 residues long. V shed 0 bases and J shed 6 bases, with 9 bases lying between them. The CDR3 here is CASSLVTADGYTF. The CDR3 DNA sequence: TGTGCCAGCAGCTTGGTTACAGCGGATGGCTACACCTTC. Together with reference TRBV5-5 and TRBJ1-2, the CDR3 gives the full variable domain: DAGVTQSPTHLIKTRGQQVTLRCSPISGHKSVSWYQQVLGQGPQFIFQYYEKEERGRGNFPDRFSARQFPNYSSELNVNALLLGDSALYLCASSLVTADGYTFGSGTRLTVV.

This clonotype showed up many times. The chain employs TRBV25-1 and TRBJ2-1, with 9 bases fitting TRBD2. Trimming cost V 4 bases and J 9 bases; bases outside gene matches: 7. Per germline, CDR1 MGHDK and CDR2 SYGVNS. There are 14 residues in the CDR3. CDR3 region: CASSVIAGESEQFF. The CDR3 region has the DNA TGTGCCAGCAGTGTAATAGCGGGAGAGTCTGAGCAGTTCTTC. The full variable domain, in which reference TRBV25-1 and TRBJ2-1 provide the parts outside the CDR3, is EADIYQTPRYLVIGTGKKITLECSQTMGHDKMYWYQQDPGMELHLIHYSYGVNSTEKGDLSSESTVSRIRTEHFPLTLESARPSHTSQYLCASSVIAGESEQFFGPGTRLTVL.

This clonotype was seen a few times. The CDR3 spells CSPVKPSYSPLHF. As DNA, the CDR3 is TGCAGTCCCGTTAAACCATCTTATTCACCCCTCCACTTT. This chain uses TRBV20-1 with TRBJ1-6; D unresolved. Germline loops: CDR1 DFQATT, CDR2 SNEGSKA (reference sequence). Trimming cost V 8 bases and J 8 bases, with 16 bases left between them. CDR3 length: 13 amino acids.

This chain uses TRBV12-3 or TRBV12-4 with TRBJ2-5, with 12 bases lining up with TRBD2. The junction had 12 bases not matched to a gene; V was cut back by 5 bases and J by 2 bases. The CDR3 extends over 18 amino acids. CDR3 DNA sequence: TGTGCCAGCAGTCTTCCTGGACTAGCGGGGTACTCACAAGAGACCCAGTACTTC. Translating gives CASSLPGLAGYSQETQYF.

This clonotype came up many times. The chain is built from TRBV28 and TRBJ1-4, with 7 bases that match TRBD1. After removal of 7 bases from V and 1 base from J, the junction contained 3 bases not matched to a gene. Germline V lookup: CDR1 MDHEN, CDR2 SYDVKM. This CDR3 has 14 residues. The CDR3 nucleotides read TGTGCCAGCACCAGGGACAGAACTAATGAAAAACTGTTTTTT. This sequence encodes CASTRDRTNEKLFF. Together with reference TRBV28 and TRBJ1-4, the CDR3 gives the full variable domain: DVKVTQSSRYLVKRTGEKVFLECVQDMDHENMFWYRQDPGLGLRLIYFSYDVKMKEKGDIPEGYSVSREKKERFSLILESASTNQTSMYLCASTRDRTNEKLFFGSGTQLSVL.

This clonotype was seen a handful of times. V and J are TRBV5-1 and TRBJ2-1; 8 nucleotides align to TRBD2. Germline V lookup: CDR1 SGHRS, CDR2 YFSETQ. Unmatched junction bases numbered 16, after V lost 4 bases and J lost 10 bases. The CDR3 has 16 amino acids. Written as DNA, the CDR3 is TGCGCCAGCAGCCCGGGGGGGCGGGAGCTGATTCGAGAGCAGTTCTTC. Translated: CASSPGGRELIREQFF.

The sample holds many counts of this clonotype. V gene TRBV28 combines with J gene TRBJ1-2; D might be TRBD1 (5 bases). The length of the CDR3 is 15 residues. The V end was cut by 1 base, the J end by 4 bases, with 13 bases between. Looked up from germline, CDR1 is MDHEN and CDR2 is SYDVKM. The DNA of the CDR3 is TGTGCCAGCAGTTTATCCCCAGGGAATGGCTATGGCTACACCTTC. Its translation is CASSLSPGNGYGYTF.

This clonotype was counted many times. As DNA, the CDR3 is TGCGCCAGCGCCTTAGCGCGTTCCTACGAGCAGTACTTC. It codes for CASALARSYEQYF. The rearrangement links TRBV10-2 to TRBJ2-7, with D possibly being TRBD2 (5 bases). The V and J ends lost 8 bases and 1 base respectively, with 12 bases between them. This CDR3 spans 13 amino acids. The germline V gene has CDR1 WSHSY and CDR2 SAAADI.

The chain has TRBV3-1 and TRBJ2-1, with 10 bases fitting TRBD2. Germline CDR1 LGHDT, CDR2 YNNKEL (reference sequence). V was pared by 3 bases and J by 6 bases, with 11 bases of the junction left unmatched. This CDR3 comprises 17 residues. This chain's CDR3 is CASSHDTAGGQGNEQFF. Here the CDR3 DNA reads TGTGCCAGCAGCCACGATACAGCGGGGGGGCAAGGCAATGAGCAGTTCTTC.

This clonotype was detected ten times or more. This chain uses TRBV28 with TRBJ2-7, with D perhaps matching TRBD1 (6 bases). Germline V gene sequence: CDR1 MDHEN, CDR2 SYDVKM. This CDR3 comprises 14 residues. V was cut by 8 bases and J by 6 bases, with 20 bases left in between. As DNA, the CDR3 is TGTGCCAGCGGAATAGACAGGAGAACAGGCGAGCAGTACTTC. Protein: CASGIDRRTGEQYF.

This rearrangement joins TRBV3-1 to TRBJ2-3; 12 bases are shared with TRBD2. V lost 3 bases to trimming and J lost 3 bases; unmatched junction nucleotides: 4. The length of the CDR3 is 16 residues. Germline V gene data show CDR1 as LGHDT and CDR2 as YNNKEL (reference sequence). For the CDR3, the DNA is TGTGCCAGCAGCCAGACTAGCGGGGGATTAACAGATACGCAGTATTTT. Residues: CASSQTSGGLTDTQYF.

In this sample, this clonotype turned up many times. The chain employs TRBV29-1 and TRBJ2-7; 9 bases are a match to TRBD2. After removal of 6 bases from V and 2 bases from J, the junction contained 5 bases not matched to a gene. The CDR3 consists of 13 residues. Germline V gene sequence: CDR1 SQVTM, CDR2 ANQGSEA. CDR3 DNA sequence: TGCAGCGTCGGACTAGCGCTAACCTACGAGCAGTACTTC. It translates to CSVGLALTYEQYF.

This clonotype came up a few times. The chain carries TRBV12-3 or TRBV12-4 and TRBJ2-1, with a tentative D call TRBD2 (6 bases). CDR3 length equals 16 residues. V shed 6 bases and J shed 4 bases, with 19 bases lying between them. The CDR3: CASSAPLSGHYNEQFF. CDR3 DNA: TGTGCCAGCAGCGCCCCTCTTAGCGGACATTACAATGAGCAGTTCTTC.